Shown below are 23 T cell receptor beta chains from a single sample sequenced in a study of cytomegalovirus exposure and HLA in healthy donors. In the PCR, 60 Vbeta and 13 Jbeta primers were used. TCRdb's table, derived via immunoSEQ multiplex PCR, lists solely in-frame clones and lacks some. The table records 180,000 or so clones, roughly 74% of them present only once. The material sequenced was PBMCs. These receptors came from a female donor in good health and CMV-seronegative.

V usage is TRBV7-3 and J usage is TRBJ1-6; 7 bases fit TRBD1. Germline loops: CDR1 SGHTA, CDR2 FQGTGA. With 2 bases clipped from V and 2 bases from J, the junction kept 6 bases outside the gene matches. The CDR3 is 17 amino acids. DNA of the CDR3: TGTGCCAGCAGCTTAGGCCCGGACAGGACCTATAATTCACCCCTCCACTTT. This sequence encodes CASSLGPDRTYNSPLHF.

The table lists this clone with a count of one. V is TRBV27 and J is TRBJ2-1; 11 bases match TRBD2. The CDR3 runs to 15 residues. Germline CDR1 and CDR2: MNHEY and SMNVEV (reference sequence). V lost 6 bases to trimming and J lost 8 bases; unmatched junction nucleotides: 9. The CDR3 sequence is CASRPGTSGYDEQFF. CDR3 coding DNA: TGTGCCAGCAGGCCCGGGACTAGCGGTTATGATGAGCAGTTCTTC.

This chain connects TRBV4-2 to TRBJ1-5; D not certain. Trimming took off 0 bases at V and 7 bases at J, with 16 bases between the two ends. The CDR3 length is 16 residues. From germline, CDR1 is LGHNA and CDR2 YNFKEQ. The CDR3 region is CASSQEAGSAGQPQHF. DNA of the CDR3: TGTGCCAGCAGCCAAGAGGCAGGATCAGCGGGCCAGCCCCAGCATTTT.

The chain employs TRBV27 and TRBJ1-5; TRBD1 matches 7 bases. Trimming at V came to 2 bases and at J to 7 bases, leaving 2 bases not matched to a gene. The CDR3 sequence is 13 residues long. Germline loops: CDR1 MNHEY, CDR2 SMNVEV (reference sequence). As DNA, the CDR3 is TGTGCCAGCAGTTTAGACAGGGTCCAGCCCCAGCATTTT. It yields the protein CASSLDRVQPQHF.

The gene calls are TRBV27 and TRBJ2-7; D not resolved. Trimming took off 5 bases at V and 4 bases at J, with 21 bases between the two ends. CDR3 size: 16 residues. Germline V lookup: CDR1 MNHEY, CDR2 SMNVEV (reference sequence). CDR3 bases: TGTGCCAGCAGTCCCTCCGACTTCTACTATTCTTACGAGCAGTACTTC. Translating gives CASSPSDFYYSYEQYF.

The chain joins TRBV18 to TRBJ2-2, with D perhaps matching TRBD1 (6 bases). The V end lost 0 bases, the J end lost 4 bases, and 9 bases lay between the germline ends. This CDR3 has 15 residues. The germline CDR1 and CDR2 sequences are KGHSH and LQKENI. CDR3 in DNA: TGTGCCAGCTCACCACCGGGACACACCACCGGGGAGCTGTTTTTT. Protein product: CASSPPGHTTGELFF.

The V call is TRBV27, the J call TRBJ2-7; D is ambiguous. Trimming removed 5 bases from V and 3 bases from J, with 17 bases in between. The CDR3 has 15 residues. CDR1 is MNHEY, CDR2 SMNVEV, per germline (reference sequence). CDR3 DNA: TGTGCCAGCAGTCCCTCCGGCGGAACGATCTACGAGCAGTACTTC. Protein sequence: CASSPSGGTIYEQYF.

V and J are TRBV15 and TRBJ1-1, with TRBD1 matching 12 bases. The CDR3 consists of 17 residues. V trimming: 1 base; J trimming: 3 bases; junction bases outside the gene matches: 6. CDR1 is LNHNV and CDR2 is YYDKDF in the germline V gene (reference sequence). The CDR3 loop reads CATSRGGTGGADTEAFF. DNA of the CDR3: TGTGCCACCAGCAGAGGGGGGACAGGGGGCGCGGACACTGAAGCTTTCTTT.

The chain couples TRBV4-1 to TRBJ1-5; maybe TRBD1 (6 bases). The ends were cut back, 5 bases at V and 0 bases at J, with 11 bases in the middle. This CDR3 contains 15 residues. CDR1 MGHRA and CDR2 YSYEKL come from the germline V gene. The CDR3 sequence is CASSATGDSNQPQHF. The CDR3 bases are TGCGCCAGCAGCGCGACAGGAGATAGCAATCAGCCCCAGCATTTT.

J is TRBJ2-3 and V is TRBV7-9; D gene unclear. The CDR3 length is 12 residues. The V and J ends lost 0 bases and 6 bases respectively, with 4 bases between them. Per germline, CDR1 SEHNR and CDR2 FQNEAQ (reference sequence). The CDR3 spells CASSLARDTQYF. The CDR3 nucleotides are TGTGCCAGCAGCTTAGCGCGGGATACGCAGTATTTT.

The genes are TRBV5-4 and TRBJ2-3; D possibly corresponds to TRBD2 (6 bases). Germline values: CDR1 SGHNT, CDR2 YYREEE (reference sequence). Trimming pared 9 bases from V and 2 bases from J, leaving 13 bases between. The CDR3 extends over 13 amino acids. In DNA form, the CDR3 reads TGTGCCACGGGCGGGGCCCACACAGATACGCAGTATTTT. Its translation: CATGGAHTDTQYF.

The V and J genes are TRBV2 and TRBJ2-2; the match to TRBD2 covers 11 bases. Per the germline V gene, CDR1 is SNHLY and CDR2 is FYNNEI. There are 16 residues in the CDR3. The ends lost 6 bases at V and 4 bases at J; junction bases unmatched: 7. The DNA for the CDR3 is TGTGCCAGCAGGGCTAGCGGGGGGCCCGGCACCGGGGAGCTGTTTTTT. Translating it yields CASRASGGPGTGELFF. Full variable domain (missing parts from reference TRBV2 and TRBJ2-2): EPEVTQTPSHQVTQMGQEVILRCVPISNHLYFYWYRQILGQKVEFLVSFYNNEISEKSEIFDDQFSVERPDGSNFTLKIRSTKLEDSAMYFCASRASGGPGTGELFFGEGSRLTVL.

The V call is TRBV7-6, the J call TRBJ1-3; TRBD1 matches 9 bases. In germline, CDR1 is SGHVS, CDR2 FNYEAQ. V lost 4 bases and J lost 1; bases outside the gene matches: 5. The CDR3 covers 16 residues. The CDR3 DNA follows: TGTGCCAGCAGCTCGGGACAGGGTATATCTGGAAACACCATATATTTT. It yields the protein CASSSGQGISGNTIYF.

The CDR3 region is CASSLGQLYGYTF. The CDR3 bases are TGCGCCAGCAGCTTGGGACAGCTCTATGGCTACACCTTC. The chain joins TRBV5-1 to TRBJ1-2, with D possibly matching TRBD1 (5 bases). This CDR3 contains 13 residues. Between the trimmed V and J ends, which lost 0 bases and 4 bases, there was a span of 7 bases. The germline V gene encodes CDR1 SGHRS and CDR2 YFSETQ.

V gene TRBV2 combines with J gene TRBJ2-1; 9 nucleotides align to TRBD2. The CDR3 has 18 amino acids. J gave up 6 bases and V 2 bases, and 14 bases lay outside the gene matches. CDR1 SNHLY and CDR2 FYNNEI come from the germline V gene. The CDR3 reads CASSEYSGLAVLLNEQFF. DNA of the CDR3: TGTGCCAGCAGTGAATATTCGGGACTAGCAGTGCTTCTCAATGAGCAGTTCTTC. Variable domain in full (rest from reference TRBV2 and TRBJ2-1): EPEVTQTPSHQVTQMGQEVILRCVPISNHLYFYWYRQILGQKVEFLVSFYNNEISEKSEIFDDQFSVERPDGSNFTLKIRSTKLEDSAMYFCASSEYSGLAVLLNEQFFGPGTRLTVL.

The chain employs TRBV6-1 and TRBJ1-5, with a weak D call TRBD1 (6 bases). The length of the CDR3 is 14 residues. The germline gives CDR1 MNHNS, CDR2 SASEGT. Trimming cost V 5 bases and J 7 bases, with 15 bases left between them. CDR3 in amino acids: CASSKQGESQPQHF. DNA of the CDR3: TGTGCCAGCAGTAAACAGGGAGAAAGCCAGCCCCAGCATTTT.

The chain is built from TRBV11-1 and TRBJ2-1; 7 bases map to TRBD2. V shed 5 bases, J shed 2 bases, and the junction held 9 bases outside the gene matches. From germline, CDR1 is SGHAT and CDR2 FQDESV (reference sequence). The CDR3 totals 16 residues. CDR3 nucleotides: TGTGCCAGCAGCCCGCTAGCGGCTAGTACCTACAATGAGCAGTTCTTC. Translated, it gives CASSPLAASTYNEQFF.

The gene calls are TRBV27 and TRBJ2-2; TRBD2 is a possible D gene (5 bases). V was clipped by 3 bases and J by 7 bases, with 9 bases between them. CDR3 length equals 13 residues. CDR1 is MNHEY and CDR2 is SMNVEV in the germline V gene (reference sequence). The chain's CDR3 is CASSFRGFGELFF. The CDR3 DNA reads TGTGCCAGCAGTTTTCGGGGATTCGGGGAGCTGTTTTTT.

The chain recombines TRBV7-9 with TRBJ2-5, with 9 bases that match TRBD1. From germline, CDR1 is SEHNR and CDR2 FQNEAQ (reference sequence). CDR3 size: 16 residues. J gave up 4 bases and V 1 base, and 7 bases lay outside the gene matches. The CDR3 DNA reads TGTGCCAGCAGCTTAGTTCGACAGGGGGGTCGAGAGACCCAGTACTTC. Encoded protein: CASSLVRQGGRETQYF.

The chain carries TRBV19 and TRBJ2-5, with D perhaps TRBD2 (7 bases). The DNA end favors TRBJ2-7, so the J call may be wrong. In germline, CDR1 is LNHDA, CDR2 SQIVND (reference sequence). This CDR3 has 14 amino acids. DNA for the CDR3: TGTGCCAGTAGTCTCCGAGGGGGGGCAGACGAGCAGTACTTC. It translates to CASSLRGGADEQYF.

The rearrangement links TRBV7-9 to TRBJ2-3; the D gene is possibly TRBD2 (5 bases). The germline V and J ends were trimmed by 8 bases and 1 base, with 16 bases remaining between them. The CDR3 loop spans 15 amino acids. CDR1 is SEHNR, CDR2 FQNEAQ, per germline (reference sequence). The CDR3: CASLGLSAGTDTQYF. The CDR3 DNA follows: TGTGCCAGCCTAGGACTTTCGGCAGGCACAGATACGCAGTATTTT.

This chain links TRBV30 with TRBJ2-5; D may be TRBD2 (5 bases). The DNA end lines up better with TRBJ2-7; the J call may be wrong. The CDR3 covers 14 residues. Germline CDR1 reads GTSNPN; CDR2 reads SVGIG (reference sequence). In DNA, the CDR3 is TGTGCCTGGAGTGTACTTGAGGGTTACTACGAGCAGTACTTC. Amino acid sequence: CAWSVLEGYYEQYF.

This clone was counted between two and nine times. V usage is TRBV10-3 and J usage is TRBJ2-1; 8 bases are shared with TRBD2. Germline V gene data show CDR1 as ENHRY and CDR2 as SYGVKD. There are 15 residues in the CDR3. V lost 10 bases to trimming and J lost 3 bases; unmatched junction nucleotides: 11. CDR3 region: CATHEAGVGYNEQFF. The CDR3 bases are TGTGCCACACATGAAGCGGGAGTTGGCTACAATGAGCAGTTCTTC.